In this sample, the clone carrying this TCR beta chain turned up once. Original handling: Estimates of nucleated cell counts were drawn from the amplification of reference gene primers. Using immunoSEQ multiplex PCR, the repertoire was profiled, and TCRdb retains in-frame clones only, with some absent. For V, J and clone size, that table is used; D and trimming come from the DNA. The profile covers about 250,000 clones, with approximately 84% appearing a single time and more than 6.5% taken by the ten largest. This sample stems from a study of blood T cell repertoires in COVID-19. Study-wide context: Nucleic acid was either cDNA or gDNA, and it came from T cells, B-cell-depleted T cells, or PBMCs.

The receptor's source is a woman between 50 and 59 years old who had been exposed to COVID-19. The sample consisted of PBMCs or T cells enriched from blood (not recorded which).

The CDR3 DNA follows: TGTGCCACCAGTCCCGAGAGCTCCTACAATGAGCAGTTCTTC. Encoded protein: CATSPESSYNEQFF. This sequence joins TRBV15 and TRBJ2-1, with unresolved D. Germline CDR1 reads LNHNV; CDR2 reads YYDKDF (reference sequence). This CDR3 contains 14 residues. V was pared by 6 bases and J by 0 bases, with 9 bases between. The full variable domain, its missing parts supplied by reference TRBV15 and TRBJ2-1, is DAMVIQNPRYQVTQFGKPVTLSCSQTLNHNVMYWYQQKSSQAPKLLFHYYDKDFNNEADTPDNFQSRRPNTSFCFLDIRSPGLGDTAMYLCATSPESSYNEQFFGPGTRLTVL.